This TCR beta chain was recorded in a study of T-cell memory formation after mild COVID-19. In its sample, this clonotype was seen a few times. MiXCR, run by TCRdb on the 5' RACE reads, gives a single entry per CDR3 protein. This sample yields 65,000 to 90,000 distinct CDR3 sequences, of which roughly 14% are seen a single time; 25% to 35% belongs to the top ten. This TCR derives from an adult woman who had mild COVID-19 (a few samples of this study predate the infection). Cell type and time point are not known. Source material: PBMCs or a T cell subset sorted from them (not recorded which).

Here the CDR3 reads CATGWATGELFF. The DNA for the CDR3 is TGTGCCACCGGGTGGGCCACCGGGGAGCTGTTTTTT. This chain connects TRBV7-9 to TRBJ2-2, with D hard to call. Between the trimmed V and J ends, which lost 10 bases and 4 bases, there was a span of 10 bases. The CDR3 is made up of 12 amino acids. Germline lookup yields CDR1 SEHNR and CDR2 FQNEAQ (reference sequence).